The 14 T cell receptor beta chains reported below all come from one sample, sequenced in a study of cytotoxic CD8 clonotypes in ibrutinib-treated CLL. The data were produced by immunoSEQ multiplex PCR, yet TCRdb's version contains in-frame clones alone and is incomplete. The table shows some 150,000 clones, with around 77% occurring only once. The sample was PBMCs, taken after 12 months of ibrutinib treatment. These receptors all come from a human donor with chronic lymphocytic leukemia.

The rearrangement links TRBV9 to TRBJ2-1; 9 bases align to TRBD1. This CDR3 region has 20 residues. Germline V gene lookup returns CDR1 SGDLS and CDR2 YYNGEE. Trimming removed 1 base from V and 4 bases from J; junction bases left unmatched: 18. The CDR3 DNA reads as TGTGCCAGCAGCGTAAGTAGGAGAGGCCAAGGACAGGGGTATTACAATGAGCAGTTCTTC. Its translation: CASSVSRRGQGQGYYNEQFF. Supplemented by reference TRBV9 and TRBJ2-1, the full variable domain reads DSGVTQTPKHLITATGQRVTLRCSPRSGDLSVYWYQQSLDQGLQFLIQYYNGEERAKGNILERFSAQQFPDLHSELNLSSLELGDSALYFCASSVSRRGQGQGYYNEQFFGPGTRLTVL.

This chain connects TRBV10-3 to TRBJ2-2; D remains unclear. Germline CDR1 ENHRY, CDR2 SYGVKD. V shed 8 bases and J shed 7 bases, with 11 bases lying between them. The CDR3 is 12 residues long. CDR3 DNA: TGTGCCATCGGCGGACCGAGCGGGGAGCTGTTTTTT. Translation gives CAIGGPSGELFF.

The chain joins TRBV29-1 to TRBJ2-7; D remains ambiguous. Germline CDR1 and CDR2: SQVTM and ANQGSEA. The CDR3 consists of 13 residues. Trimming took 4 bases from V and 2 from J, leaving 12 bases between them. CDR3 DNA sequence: TGCAGCGTTGGAGATGGCAAAACCTACGAGCAGTACTTC. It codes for CSVGDGKTYEQYF.

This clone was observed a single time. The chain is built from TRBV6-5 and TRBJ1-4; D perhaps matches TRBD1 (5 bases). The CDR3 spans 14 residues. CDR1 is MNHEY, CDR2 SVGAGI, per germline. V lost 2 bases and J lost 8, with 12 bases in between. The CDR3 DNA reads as TGTGCCAGCAGTTACAGAGGGGAGGAGGAAAAACTGTTTTTT. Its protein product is CASSYRGEEEKLFF.

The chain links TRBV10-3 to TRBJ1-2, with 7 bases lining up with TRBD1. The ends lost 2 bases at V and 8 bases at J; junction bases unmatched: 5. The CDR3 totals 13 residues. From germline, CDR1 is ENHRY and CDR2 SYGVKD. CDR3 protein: CAISEGGGSGYTF. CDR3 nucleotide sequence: TGTGCCATCAGTGAGGGAGGGGGCAGCGGCTACACCTTC.

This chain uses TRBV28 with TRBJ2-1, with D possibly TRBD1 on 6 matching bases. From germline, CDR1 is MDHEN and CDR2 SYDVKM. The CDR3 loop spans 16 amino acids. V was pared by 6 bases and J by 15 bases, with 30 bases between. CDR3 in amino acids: CASSSLNRQGIARLFF. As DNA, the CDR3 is TGTGCCAGCAGCTCGTTAAATCGGCAGGGGATTGCGAGATTGTTCTTC.

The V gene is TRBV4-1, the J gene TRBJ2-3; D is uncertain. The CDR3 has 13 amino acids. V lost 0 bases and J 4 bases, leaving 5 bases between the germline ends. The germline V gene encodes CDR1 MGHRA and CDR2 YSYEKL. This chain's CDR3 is CASSQEFPDTQYF. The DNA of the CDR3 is TGCGCCAGCAGCCAAGAGTTCCCAGATACGCAGTATTTT.

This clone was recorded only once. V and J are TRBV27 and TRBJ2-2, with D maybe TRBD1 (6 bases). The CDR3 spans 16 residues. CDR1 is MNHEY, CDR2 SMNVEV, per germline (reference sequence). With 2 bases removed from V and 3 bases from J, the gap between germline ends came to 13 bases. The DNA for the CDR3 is TGTGCCAGCAGTTTACGAAGGGGGACGGACACCGGGGAGCTGTTTTTT. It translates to CASSLRRGTDTGELFF.

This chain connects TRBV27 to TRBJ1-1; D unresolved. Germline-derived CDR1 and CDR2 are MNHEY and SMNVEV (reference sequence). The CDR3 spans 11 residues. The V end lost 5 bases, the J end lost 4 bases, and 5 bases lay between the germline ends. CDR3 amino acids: CASSTATEAFF. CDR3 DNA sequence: TGTGCCAGCAGTACTGCCACTGAAGCTTTCTTT.

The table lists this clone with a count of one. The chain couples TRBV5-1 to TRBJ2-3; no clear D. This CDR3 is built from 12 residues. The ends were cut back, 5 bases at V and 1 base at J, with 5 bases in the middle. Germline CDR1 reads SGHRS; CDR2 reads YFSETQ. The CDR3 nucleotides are TGCGCCAGCAGGACGGGCACAGATACGCAGTATTTT. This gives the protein CASRTGTDTQYF.

This CDR3 reads CASSGVGRSAGEVYWETQYF. The DNA for the CDR3 is TGTGCCAGCAGCGGCGTCGGACGCAGCGCGGGAGAAGTTTATTGGGAGACCCAGTACTTC. V is TRBV21-1 and J is TRBJ2-5; the DNA was not compared with TRBD2, the D call given in the table. TRBV21-1 is assigned pseudogene status. The CDR3 length is 20 residues.

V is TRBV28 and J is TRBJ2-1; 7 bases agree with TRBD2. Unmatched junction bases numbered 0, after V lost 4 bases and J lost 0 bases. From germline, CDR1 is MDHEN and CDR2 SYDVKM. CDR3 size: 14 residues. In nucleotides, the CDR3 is TGTGCCAGCAGTTCTAGCGGCTCCTACAATGAGCAGTTCTTC. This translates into CASSSSGSYNEQFF. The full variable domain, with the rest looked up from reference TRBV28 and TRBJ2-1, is DVKVTQSSRYLVKRTGEKVFLECVQDMDHENMFWYRQDPGLGLRLIYFSYDVKMKEKGDIPEGYSVSREKKERFSLILESASTNQTSMYLCASSSSGSYNEQFFGPGTRLTVL.

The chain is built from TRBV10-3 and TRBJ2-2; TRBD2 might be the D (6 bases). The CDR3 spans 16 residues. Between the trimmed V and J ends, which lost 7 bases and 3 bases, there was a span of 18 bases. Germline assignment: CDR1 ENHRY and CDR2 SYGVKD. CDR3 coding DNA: TGTGCCATCACCGGGGGAGTGGGGTCGGACACCGGGGAGCTGTTTTTT. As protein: CAITGGVGSDTGELFF.

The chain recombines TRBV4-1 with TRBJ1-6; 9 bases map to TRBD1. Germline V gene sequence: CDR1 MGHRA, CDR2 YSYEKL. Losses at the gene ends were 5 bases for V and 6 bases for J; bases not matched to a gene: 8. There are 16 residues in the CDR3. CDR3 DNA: TGCGCCAGCAGCGGCCGGGACAGGGAGGGTAATTCACCCCTCCACTTT. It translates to CASSGRDREGNSPLHF.